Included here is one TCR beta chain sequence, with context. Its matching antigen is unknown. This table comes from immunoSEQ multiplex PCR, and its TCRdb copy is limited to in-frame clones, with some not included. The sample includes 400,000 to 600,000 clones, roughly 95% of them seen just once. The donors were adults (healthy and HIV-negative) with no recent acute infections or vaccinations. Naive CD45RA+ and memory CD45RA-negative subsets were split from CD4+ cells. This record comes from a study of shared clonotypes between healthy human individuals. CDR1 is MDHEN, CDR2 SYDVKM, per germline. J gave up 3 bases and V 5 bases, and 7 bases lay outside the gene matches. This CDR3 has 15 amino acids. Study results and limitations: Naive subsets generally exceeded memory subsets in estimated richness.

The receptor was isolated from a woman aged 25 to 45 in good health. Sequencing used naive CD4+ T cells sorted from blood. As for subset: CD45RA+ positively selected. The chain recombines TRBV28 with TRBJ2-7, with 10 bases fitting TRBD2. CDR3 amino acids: CASSTIAGGYYEQYF. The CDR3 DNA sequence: TGTGCCAGCAGTACAATAGCGGGAGGATACTACGAGCAGTACTTC.